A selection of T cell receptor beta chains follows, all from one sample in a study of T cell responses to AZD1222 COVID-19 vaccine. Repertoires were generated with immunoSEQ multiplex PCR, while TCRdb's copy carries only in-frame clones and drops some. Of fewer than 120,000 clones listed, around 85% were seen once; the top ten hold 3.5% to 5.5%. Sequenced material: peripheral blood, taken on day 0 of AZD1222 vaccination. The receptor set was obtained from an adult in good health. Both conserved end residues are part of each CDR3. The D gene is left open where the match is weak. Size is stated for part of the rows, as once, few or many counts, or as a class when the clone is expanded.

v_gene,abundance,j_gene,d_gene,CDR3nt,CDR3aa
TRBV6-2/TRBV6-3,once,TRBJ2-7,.,TGTGCCAGCAGTCGATCCTACGAGCAGTACTTC,CASSRSYEQYF
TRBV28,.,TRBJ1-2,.,TGTGCCAGCAGTTTACGGGAGGATTACTATGGCTACACCTTC,CASSLREDYYGYTF
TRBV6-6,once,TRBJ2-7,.,TGTGCCAGCAGCCCCCCTTTTGCAGAGGGCCACGAGCAGTACTTC,CASSPPFAEGHEQYF
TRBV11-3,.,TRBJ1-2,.,TGTGCCAGATCAGGGTTCTATGGCTACACCTTC,CARSGFYGYTF
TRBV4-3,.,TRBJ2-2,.,TGCGCCAGCAGCCAAGGAGGGGGGGCGAACACCGGGGAGCTGTTTTTT,CASSQGGGANTGELFF
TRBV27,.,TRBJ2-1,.,TGTGCCAGCAGTTTATACAGACTAGATGACAATGAGCAGTTCTTC,CASSLYRLDDNEQFF
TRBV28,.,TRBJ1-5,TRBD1,TGTGCCAGCAGCTACACAGGGGGCGCCGGCAATCAGCCCCAGCATTTT,CASSYTGGAGNQPQHF
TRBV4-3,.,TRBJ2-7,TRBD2,TGCGCCAGCAGCCAAGAAAATACACCGGGAGGTTTTTACGAGCAGTACTTC,CASSQENTPGGFYEQYF
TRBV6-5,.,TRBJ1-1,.,TGTGCCAGCAGTAGAAACACTGAAGCTTTCTTT,CASSRNTEAFF
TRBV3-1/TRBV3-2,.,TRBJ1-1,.,TGTGCCAGCAGCCACAAGGCAGGGAACACTGAAGCTTTCTTT,CASSHKAGNTEAFF
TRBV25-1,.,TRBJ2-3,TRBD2,TGTGCCAGCAGTCCTAGCGGGGGGGCAACAGATACGCAGTATTTT,CASSPSGGATDTQYF
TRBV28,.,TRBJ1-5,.,TGTGCCAGCAGTTTAGGGGGCATTGGCAATCAGCCCCAGCATTTT,CASSLGGIGNQPQHF
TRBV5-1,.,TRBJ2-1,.,TGCGCCAGCAGCTCCGACTCCAATGAGCAGTTCTTC,CASSSDSNEQFF
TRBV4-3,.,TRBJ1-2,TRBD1,TGCGCCAGCAGCCATGCTTTCGACAGGGTCTATGGCTACACCTTC,CASSHAFDRVYGYTF
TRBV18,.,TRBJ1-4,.,TGTGCCAGCTCGCCCAACACAGGGACTAATGAAAAACTGTTTTTT,CASSPNTGTNEKLFF
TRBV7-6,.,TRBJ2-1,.,TGTGCCAGCAGCGCGACTAGGGCCTCCTACAATGAGCAGTTCTTC,CASSATRASYNEQFF
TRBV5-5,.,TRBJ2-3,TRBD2,TGTGCCAGCAGCCTACGGACTAGCGTAGATACGCAGTATTTT,CASSLRTSVDTQYF
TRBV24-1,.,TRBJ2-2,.,TGTGCCACCAGTGATGGGCGCGACACCGGGGAGCTGTTTTTT,CATSDGRDTGELFF
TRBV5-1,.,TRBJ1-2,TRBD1,TGCGCCAGCAGCCTGACAGGGATCGGTGGCTACACCTTC,CASSLTGIGGYTF
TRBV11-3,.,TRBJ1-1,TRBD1,TGTGCCAGCAGCAGGGGGCCGGGTACTGAAGCTTTCTTT,CASSRGPGTEAFF
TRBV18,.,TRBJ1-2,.,TGTGCCAGCTCACCAATACAGTCGACAGACTATGGCTACACCTTC,CASSPIQSTDYGYTF
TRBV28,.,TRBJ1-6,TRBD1,TGTGCCAGCACGCCGACAGGGACATCTTCACCCCTCCACTTT,CASTPTGTSSPLHF
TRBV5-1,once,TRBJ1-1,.,TGCGCCAGCAGCTTTTACGGAGAGAACACTGAAGCTTTCTTT,CASSFYGENTEAFF
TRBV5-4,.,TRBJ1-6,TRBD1,TGTGCCAGCAATAGACAGGGGATGGGGTCACCCCTCCACTTT,CASNRQGMGSPLHF
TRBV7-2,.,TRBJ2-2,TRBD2,TGTGCCAGCTGGTACGGCGGGAGGGCCGGAACCGGGGAGCTGTTTTTT,CASWYGGRAGTGELFF
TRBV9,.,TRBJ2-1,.,TGTGCCAGCAGCGTTGAATACGGACGAAGCTCCTACAATGAGCAGTTCTTC,CASSVEYGRSSYNEQFF
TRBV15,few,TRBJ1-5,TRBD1,TGTGCCACCAGCTCCCGGGACAGGGGGCGTCAGCCCCAGCATTTT,CATSSRDRGRQPQHF
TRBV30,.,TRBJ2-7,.,TGTGCCTGGAGTGTTGGGGTCGTAAACGAGCAGTACTTC,CAWSVGVVNEQYF
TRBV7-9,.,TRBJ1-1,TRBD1,TGTGCCAGCAGCAAACAAATGGAGAACAGGGGCCGAAGGACTGAAGCTTTCTTT,CASSKQMENRGRRTEAFF
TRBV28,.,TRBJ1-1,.,TGTGCCAGCAATAGAGGGACCGTGGGTACTGAAGCTTTCTTT,CASNRGTVGTEAFF